The 21 T cell receptor beta chains below all came from one sample that was sequenced in a study of T cell responses to AZD1222 COVID-19 vaccine. TCRdb's copy holds only in-frame clones and misses some; the assay was immunoSEQ multiplex PCR. This table holds some 130,000 clones, 91% found once. The sample in question was peripheral blood, obtained on day 0 of AZD1222 vaccination. These receptors all stem from an adult in good health.

The rearrangement uses TRBV15 and TRBJ1-5; unclear D gene. Germline V gene lookup returns CDR1 LNHNV and CDR2 YYDKDF (reference sequence). The CDR3 totals 13 residues. The V end was cut by 3 bases, the J end by 8 bases, with 11 bases between. The CDR3 spells CATSRAPMEPQHF. CDR3 sequence (DNA): TGTGCCACCAGCAGGGCCCCAATGGAGCCCCAGCATTTT.

The CDR3 here is CASKRGADQPQHF. In nucleotides, the CDR3 is TGTGCCAGTAAACGGGGGGCGGATCAGCCCCAGCATTTT. The rearrangement joins TRBV19 to TRBJ1-5, with D maybe TRBD1 (6 bases). The V end lost 7 bases, the J end lost 5 bases, and 12 bases lay between the germline ends. Germline V gene lookup returns CDR1 LNHDA and CDR2 SQIVND (reference sequence). The CDR3 spans 13 residues. The whole variable domain, filled in from reference TRBV19 and TRBJ1-5, reads DGGITQSPKYLFRKEGQNVTLSCEQNLNHDAMYWYRQDPGQGLRLIYYSQIVNDFQKGDIAEGYSVSREKKESFPLTVTSAQKNPTAFYLCASKRGADQPQHFGDGTRLSIL.

This chain connects TRBV12-3 or TRBV12-4 to TRBJ2-5; tentative D call: TRBD2 (5 bases). V lost 3 bases to trimming and J lost 7 bases, with 12 bases between them. The CDR3 contains 13 residues. CDR3 bases: TGTGCCAGCAGTTTTCGGGGTCTGGGGACCCAGTACTTC. This gives the protein CASSFRGLGTQYF.

The rearrangement uses TRBV29-1 and TRBJ1-5, with D perhaps matching TRBD1 (5 bases). The CDR3 has 12 residues. Trimming left V 6 bases short and J 2 bases short, with 8 bases between. Germline V CDR1 and CDR2: SQVTM, ANQGSEA. In nucleotides, the CDR3 is TGCAGCGTCAGGGAGGGCAATCAGCCCCAGCATTTT. Its translation is CSVREGNQPQHF. The full variable domain, rest sourced from reference TRBV29-1 and TRBJ1-5, is SAVISQKPSRDICQRGTSLTIQCQVDSQVTMMFWYRQQPGQSLTLIATANQGSEATYESGFVIDKFPISRPNLTFSTLTVSNMSPEDSSIYLCSVREGNQPQHFGDGTRLSIL.

This clone was seen once. The gene calls are TRBV29-1 and TRBJ2-7; D call uncertain. This CDR3 is built from 12 residues. V was trimmed by 5 bases and J by 3 bases, leaving 11 bases between them. Per the germline V gene, CDR1 is SQVTM and CDR2 is ANQGSEA. In DNA form, the CDR3 reads TGCAGCGTTCGGGTCGGAAGCTACGAGCAGTACTTC. Translated: CSVRVGSYEQYF.

This chain uses TRBV24-1 with TRBJ2-2; D gene uncertain. The CDR3 totals 13 residues. Trimming cost V 0 bases and J 4 bases, with 2 bases left between them. Germline V gene lookup returns CDR1 KGHDR and CDR2 SFDVKD. This CDR3 reads CATSDLATGELFF. CDR3 bases: TGTGCCACCAGTGATTTGGCCACCGGGGAGCTGTTTTTT.

The chain carries TRBV9 and TRBJ2-7; TRBD2 aligns across 11 bases. V was clipped by 4 bases and J by 3 bases; unmatched bases: 6. The CDR3 has 15 residues. CDR1 and CDR2 from the germline V gene are SGDLS and YYNGEE. The CDR3 DNA reads as TGTGCCAGCAGCCCGCAACTAGCGGGAGTCTACGAGCAGTACTTC. Protein product: CASSPQLAGVYEQYF.

This clone was picked up a small number of times. CDR3 DNA sequence: TGTGCCATCAGGGCGACCACGGCAACCTACAATGAGCAGTTCTTC. Protein product: CAIRATTATYNEQFF. This chain connects TRBV10-3 to TRBJ2-1, with D unresolved. The CDR3 runs to 15 residues. With 6 bases removed from V and 2 bases from J, the gap between germline ends came to 14 bases. Germline CDR1 ENHRY, CDR2 SYGVKD.

V and J are TRBV7-6 and TRBJ1-2; 7 nucleotides match TRBD1. With 5 bases clipped from V and 3 bases from J, the junction kept 3 bases outside the gene matches. The CDR3 extends over 13 amino acids. The germline gives CDR1 SGHVS, CDR2 FNYEAQ. This chain's CDR3 is CASSLTGDYGYTF. The CDR3 region has the DNA TGTGCCAGCAGCCTCACAGGGGACTATGGCTACACCTTC. The variable domain in full, with the rest retrieved from reference TRBV7-6 and TRBJ1-2, is GAGVSQSPRYKVTKRGQDVALRCDPISGHVSLYWYRQALGQGPEFLTYFNYEAQQDKSGLPNDRFSAERPEGSISTLTIQRTEQRDSAMYRCASSLTGDYGYTFGSGTRLTVV.

This chain connects TRBV3-1 (or the pseudogene TRBV3-2) to TRBJ2-1; 13 nucleotides agree with TRBD2. Germline V CDR1 and CDR2: LGHDT, YNNKEL (reference sequence). V shed 0 bases and J 2 bases; nucleotides not matched to a gene: 10. This CDR3 has 20 amino acids. For the CDR3, the DNA is TGTGCCAGCAGCCAAGATCTGTGGACTAGCGGGAGAGGGACCTACAATGAGCAGTTCTTC. The encoded protein is CASSQDLWTSGRGTYNEQFF.

The CDR3, as DNA: TGTGCCAGCAGCCAAGAGAGACAGGGGTACGAGCAGTACTTC. Translating gives CASSQERQGYEQYF. The rearrangement joins TRBV4-2 to TRBJ2-7; TRBD1 matches 8 bases. CDR1 and CDR2 (germline): LGHNA, YNFKEQ. The V and J ends lost 0 bases and 4 bases, in that order; junction bases with no gene match: 2. The CDR3 runs 14 residues.

The V call is TRBV7-9, the J call TRBJ2-7, with 11 positions matching TRBD2. CDR1 SEHNR and CDR2 FQNEAQ come from the germline V gene (reference sequence). The V gene end was trimmed by 1 base and the J gene end by 7 bases; junction bases not matched to a gene: 9. The CDR3 spans 16 residues. CDR3 sequence reads: CASSLVLAGGPGEQYF. The CDR3 DNA follows: TGTGCCAGCAGCTTAGTGTTAGCGGGAGGGCCGGGGGAGCAGTACTTC.

The gene calls are TRBV3-1 (or the pseudogene TRBV3-2) and TRBJ1-1; D ambiguous. The CDR3 spans 14 residues. The V end lost 3 bases, the J end lost 0 bases, and 8 bases lay between the germline ends. CDR1 and CDR2 (germline): LGHDT, YNNKEL (reference sequence). The CDR3, as DNA: TGTGCCAGCAGCCACAGTTGGATGAACACTGAAGCTTTCTTT. Translated, it gives CASSHSWMNTEAFF.

The CDR3 protein is CASSKRSGQGFEQYF. The DNA of the CDR3 is TGTGCCAGCAGCAAGAGGTCGGGACAGGGATTCGAGCAGTACTTC. The V and J genes are TRBV9 and TRBJ2-7; 9 bases agree with TRBD1. The CDR3 is 15 residues long. V lost 4 bases to trimming and J lost 6 bases; unmatched junction nucleotides: 11. Germline V gene data show CDR1 as SGDLS and CDR2 as YYNGEE.

The chain links TRBV5-1 to TRBJ1-1, with D possibly matching TRBD1 (5 bases). Trimming left V 4 bases short and J 3 bases short, with 13 bases between. The CDR3 spans 14 residues. Germline CDR1 and CDR2: SGHRS and YFSETQ. CDR3 amino acids: CASSPRPGDTEAFF. The CDR3 coding sequence is TGCGCCAGCAGCCCCAGACCGGGGGACACTGAAGCTTTCTTT.

This clone was seen a few times. V and J are TRBV5-1 and TRBJ2-7, with TRBD1 matching 8 bases. CDR1 SGHRS and CDR2 YFSETQ come from the germline V gene. The length of the CDR3 is 14 residues. Germline trimming cut 3 bases from V and 1 base from J; bases unmatched to any gene: 3. The CDR3 sequence: CASSWTGISYEQYF. CDR3 in DNA: TGCGCCAGCAGCTGGACAGGGATTTCCTACGAGCAGTACTTC.

The chain links TRBV30 to TRBJ2-1, with D tentatively TRBD2 (6 bases). CDR1 is GTSNPN and CDR2 is SVGIG in the germline V gene (reference sequence). Deletions cut 4 bases from V and 12 bases from J, with 16 bases between. The CDR3 contains 12 residues. In nucleotides, the CDR3 is TGTGCCTGGAATGTATCCGGGGGTGGGCAGTTCTTC. Translating gives CAWNVSGGGQFF.

In this sample, this clone turned up a few times. CDR3 sequence: CASSYAGGHYSNQPQHF. For the CDR3, the DNA is TGTGCCAGCAGTTACGCTGGCGGGCACTATAGCAATCAGCCCCAGCATTTT. The J gene is TRBJ1-5, the V gene TRBV6-2 or TRBV6-3; D ambiguous. V shed 2 bases and J shed 0 bases, with 14 bases lying between them. The CDR3 sequence is 17 residues long. Germline CDR1 reads MNHEY; CDR2 reads SVGEGT.

The chain links TRBV5-5 to TRBJ2-3; no clear D gene. Trimming took 2 bases from V and 2 from J, leaving 12 bases between them. Germline lookup yields CDR1 SGHKS and CDR2 YYEKEE (reference sequence). The CDR3 extends over 15 amino acids. The CDR3, as DNA: TGTGCCAGCAGCTTTGTCACCCCCACCACAGATACGCAGTATTTT. Its protein is CASSFVTPTTDTQYF.

Remarks on this clone: Sequence at one end of the junction differs from germline and may be a read error. The J gene is TRBJ2-1, the V gene TRBV6-1; 15 nucleotides match TRBD2. The CDR3 loop spans 17 amino acids. Per germline, CDR1 MNHNS and CDR2 SASEGT. In DNA form, the CDR3 reads TGTGCCAGCAGGGAAGGGACTAGCGGGAGGTCAAGGAATGAGCAGTTCTTC. The encoded protein is CASREGTSGRSRNEQFF.

The chain has TRBV27 and TRBJ2-7; TRBD2 agrees at 8 bases. Per germline, CDR1 MNHEY and CDR2 SMNVEV (reference sequence). The V gene end was trimmed by 10 bases and the J gene end by 7 bases; junction bases not matched to a gene: 6. The CDR3 sequence is 11 residues long. The CDR3 nucleotides read TGTGCCACCGGGAGGGGTGTGGAGCAGTACTTC. It codes for CATGRGVEQYF.